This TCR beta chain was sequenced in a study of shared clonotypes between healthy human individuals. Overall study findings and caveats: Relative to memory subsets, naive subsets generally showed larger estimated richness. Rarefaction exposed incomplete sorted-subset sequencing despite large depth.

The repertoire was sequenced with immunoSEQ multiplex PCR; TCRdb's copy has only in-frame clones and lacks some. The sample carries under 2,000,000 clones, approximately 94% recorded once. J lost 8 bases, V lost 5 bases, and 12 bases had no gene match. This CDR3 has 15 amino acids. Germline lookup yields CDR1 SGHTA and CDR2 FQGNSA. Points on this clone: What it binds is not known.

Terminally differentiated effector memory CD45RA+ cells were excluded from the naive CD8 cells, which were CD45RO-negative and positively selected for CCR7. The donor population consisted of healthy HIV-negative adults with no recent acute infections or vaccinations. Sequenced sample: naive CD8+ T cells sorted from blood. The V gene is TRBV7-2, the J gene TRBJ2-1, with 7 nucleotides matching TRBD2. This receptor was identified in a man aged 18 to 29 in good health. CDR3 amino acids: CASSPLLGGAHEQFF. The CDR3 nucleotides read TGTGCCAGCAGCCCGCTGTTGGGAGGGGCCCATGAGCAGTTCTTC. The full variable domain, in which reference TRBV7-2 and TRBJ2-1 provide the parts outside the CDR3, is GAGVSQSPSNKVTEKGKDVELRCDPISGHTALYWYRQSLGQGLEFLIYFQGNSAPDKSGLPSDRFSAERTGGSVSTLTIQRTQQEDSAVYLCASSPLLGGAHEQFFGPGTRLTVL.